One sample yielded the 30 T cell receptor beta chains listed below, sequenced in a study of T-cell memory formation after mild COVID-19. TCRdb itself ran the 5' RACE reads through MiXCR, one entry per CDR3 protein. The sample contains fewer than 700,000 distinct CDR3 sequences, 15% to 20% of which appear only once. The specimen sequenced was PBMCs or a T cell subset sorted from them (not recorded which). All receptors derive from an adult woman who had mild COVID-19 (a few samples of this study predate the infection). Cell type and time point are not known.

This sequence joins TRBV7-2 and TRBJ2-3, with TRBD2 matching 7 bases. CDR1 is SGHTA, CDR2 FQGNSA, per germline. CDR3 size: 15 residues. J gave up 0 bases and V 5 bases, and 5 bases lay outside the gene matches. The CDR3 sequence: CASSRSSGSTDTQYF. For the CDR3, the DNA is TGTGCCAGCAGCAGATCTAGCGGAAGCACAGATACGCAGTATTTT.

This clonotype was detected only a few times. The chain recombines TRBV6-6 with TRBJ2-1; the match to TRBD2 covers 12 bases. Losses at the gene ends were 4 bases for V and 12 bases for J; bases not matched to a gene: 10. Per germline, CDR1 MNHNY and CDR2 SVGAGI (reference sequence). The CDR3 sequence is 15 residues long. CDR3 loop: CASSSGLAGPGGQFF. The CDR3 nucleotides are TGTGCCAGCAGTTCCGGACTAGCGGGACCCGGGGGGCAGTTCTTC.

This CDR3 reads CASSSASGELFF. CDR3 bases: TGTGCCAGCAGTTCGGCCTCCGGGGAGCTGTTTTTT. The chain couples TRBV14 to TRBJ2-2; D gene unclear. Germline lookup yields CDR1 SGHDN and CDR2 FVKESK. This CDR3 is built from 12 residues. The V gene lost 6 bases and the J gene lost 6 bases, with 8 bases spanning the gap.

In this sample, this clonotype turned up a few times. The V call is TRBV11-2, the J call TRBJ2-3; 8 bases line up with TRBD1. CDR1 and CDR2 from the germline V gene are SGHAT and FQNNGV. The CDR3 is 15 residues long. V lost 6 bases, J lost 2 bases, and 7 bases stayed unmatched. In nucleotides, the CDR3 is TGTGCCAGCAGTTCCCCGACAGGGGCCACAGATACGCAGTATTTT. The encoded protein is CASSSPTGATDTQYF.

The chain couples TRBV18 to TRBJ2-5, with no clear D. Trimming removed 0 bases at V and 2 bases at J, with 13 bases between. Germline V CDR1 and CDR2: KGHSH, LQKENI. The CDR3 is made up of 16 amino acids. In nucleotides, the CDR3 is TGTGCCAGCTCACCACCGGTCGTCCAACTGCAAGAGACCCAGTACTTC. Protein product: CASSPPVVQLQETQYF. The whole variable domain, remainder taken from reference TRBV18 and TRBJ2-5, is NAGVMQNPRHLVRRRGQEARLRCSPMKGHSHVYWYRQLPEEGLKFMVYLQKENIIDESGMPKERFSAEFPKEGPSILRIQQVVRGDSAAYFCASSPPVVQLQETQYFGPGTRLLVL.

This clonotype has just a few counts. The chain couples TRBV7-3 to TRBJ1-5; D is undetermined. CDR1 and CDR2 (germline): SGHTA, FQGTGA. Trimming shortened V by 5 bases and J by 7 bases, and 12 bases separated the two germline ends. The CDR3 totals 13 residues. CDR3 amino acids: CASSLIPGQPQHF. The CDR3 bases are TGTGCCAGCAGCCTAATACCGGGCCAGCCCCAGCATTTT.

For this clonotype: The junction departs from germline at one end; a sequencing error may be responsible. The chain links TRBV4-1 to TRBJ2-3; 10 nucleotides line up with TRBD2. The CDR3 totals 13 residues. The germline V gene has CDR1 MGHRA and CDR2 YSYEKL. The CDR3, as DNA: TGCGCCAGCAGCCGTGATAGCGGGAGGCCCCGGTCTTTT. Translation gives CASSRDSGRPRSF.

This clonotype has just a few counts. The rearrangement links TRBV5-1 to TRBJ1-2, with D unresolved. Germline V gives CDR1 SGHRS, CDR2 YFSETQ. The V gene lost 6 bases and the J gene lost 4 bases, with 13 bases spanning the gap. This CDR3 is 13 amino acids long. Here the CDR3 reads CASTDHPFYGYTF. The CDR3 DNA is TGCGCCAGCACCGACCACCCCTTCTATGGCTACACCTTC.

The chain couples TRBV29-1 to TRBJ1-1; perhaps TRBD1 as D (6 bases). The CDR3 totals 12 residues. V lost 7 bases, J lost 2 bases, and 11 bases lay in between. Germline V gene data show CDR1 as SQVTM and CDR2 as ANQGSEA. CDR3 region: CSGVTGNTEAFF. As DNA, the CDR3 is TGCAGCGGTGTGACAGGAAACACTGAAGCTTTCTTT.

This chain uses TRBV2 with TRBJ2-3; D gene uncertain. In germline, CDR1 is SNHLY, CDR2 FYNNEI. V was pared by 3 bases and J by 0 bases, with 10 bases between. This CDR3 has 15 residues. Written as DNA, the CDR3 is TGTGCCAGCAGTGACCTAACCTCTAGCACAGATACGCAGTATTTT. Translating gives CASSDLTSSTDTQYF. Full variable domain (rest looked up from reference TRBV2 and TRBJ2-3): EPEVTQTPSHQVTQMGQEVILRCVPISNHLYFYWYRQILGQKVEFLVSFYNNEISEKSEIFDDQFSVERPDGSNFTLKIRSTKLEDSAMYFCASSDLTSSTDTQYFGPGTRLTVL.

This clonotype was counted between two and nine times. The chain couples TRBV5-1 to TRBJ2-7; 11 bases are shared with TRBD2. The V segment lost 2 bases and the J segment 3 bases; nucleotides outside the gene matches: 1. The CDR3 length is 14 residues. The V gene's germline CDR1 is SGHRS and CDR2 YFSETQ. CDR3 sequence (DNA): TGCGCCAGCAGCTTTGGGACTAGCGGCTACGAGCAGTACTTC. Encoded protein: CASSFGTSGYEQYF.

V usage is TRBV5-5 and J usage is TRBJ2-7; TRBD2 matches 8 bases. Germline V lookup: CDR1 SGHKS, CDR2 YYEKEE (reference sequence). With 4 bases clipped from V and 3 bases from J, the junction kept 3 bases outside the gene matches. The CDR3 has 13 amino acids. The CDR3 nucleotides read TGTGCCAGCAGCATGGGACTAGTCTACGAGCAGTACTTC. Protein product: CASSMGLVYEQYF.

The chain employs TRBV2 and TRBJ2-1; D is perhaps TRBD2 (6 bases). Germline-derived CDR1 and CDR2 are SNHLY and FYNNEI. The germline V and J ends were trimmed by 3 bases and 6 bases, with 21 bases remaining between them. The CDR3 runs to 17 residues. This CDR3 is CASSDGHQTGLTNEQFF. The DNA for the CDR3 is TGTGCCAGCAGTGATGGTCACCAGACGGGACTCACCAATGAGCAGTTCTTC.

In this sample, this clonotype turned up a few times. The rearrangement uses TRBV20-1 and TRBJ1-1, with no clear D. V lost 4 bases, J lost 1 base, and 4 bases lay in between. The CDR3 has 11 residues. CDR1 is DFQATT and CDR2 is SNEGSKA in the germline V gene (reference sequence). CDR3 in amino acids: CSAIGNTEAFF. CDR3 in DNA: TGCAGTGCTATTGGGAACACTGAAGCTTTCTTT.

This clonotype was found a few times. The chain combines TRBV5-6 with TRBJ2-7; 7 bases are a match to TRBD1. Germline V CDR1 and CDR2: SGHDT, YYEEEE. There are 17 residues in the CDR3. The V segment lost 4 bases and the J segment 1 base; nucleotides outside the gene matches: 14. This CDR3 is CASSPRYSGQRSYEQYF. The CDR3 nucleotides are TGTGCCAGCAGCCCAAGGTATTCGGGACAGAGGTCCTACGAGCAGTACTTC.

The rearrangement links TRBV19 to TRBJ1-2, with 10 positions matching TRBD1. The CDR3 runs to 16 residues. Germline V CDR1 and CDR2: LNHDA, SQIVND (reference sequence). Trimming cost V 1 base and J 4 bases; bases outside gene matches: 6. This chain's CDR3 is CASSIALRDRGYGYTF. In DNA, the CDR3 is TGTGCCAGTAGTATAGCCCTCCGGGACAGGGGCTATGGCTACACCTTC.

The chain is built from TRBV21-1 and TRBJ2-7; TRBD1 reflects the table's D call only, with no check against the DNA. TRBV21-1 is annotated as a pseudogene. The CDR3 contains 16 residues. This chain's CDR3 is CASSKVNKDRPYEQYF. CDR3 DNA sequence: TGTGCCAGCAGCAAAGTAAATAAGGACAGACCCTACGAGCAGTACTTC.

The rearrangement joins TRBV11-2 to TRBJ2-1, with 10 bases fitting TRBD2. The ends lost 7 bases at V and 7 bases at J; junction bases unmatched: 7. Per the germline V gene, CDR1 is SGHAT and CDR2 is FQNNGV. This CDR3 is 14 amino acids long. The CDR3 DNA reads TGTGCCAGCAAACTAGCGGGGTTAGGGAATGAGCAGTTCTTC. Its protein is CASKLAGLGNEQFF.

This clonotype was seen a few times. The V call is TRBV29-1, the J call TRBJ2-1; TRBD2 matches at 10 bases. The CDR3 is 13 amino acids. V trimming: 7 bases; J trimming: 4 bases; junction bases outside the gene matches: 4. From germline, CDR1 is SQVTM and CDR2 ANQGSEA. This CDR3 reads CSGSGGDYNEQFF. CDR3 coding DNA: TGCAGCGGGAGCGGGGGGGATTACAATGAGCAGTTCTTC.

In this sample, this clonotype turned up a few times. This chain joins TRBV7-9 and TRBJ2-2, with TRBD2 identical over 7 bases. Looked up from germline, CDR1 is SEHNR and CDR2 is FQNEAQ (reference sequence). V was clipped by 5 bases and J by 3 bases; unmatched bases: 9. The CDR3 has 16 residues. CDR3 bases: TGTGCCAGCAGCCCCAGGCGGGGGTCGGACACCGGGGAGCTGTTTTTT. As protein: CASSPRRGSDTGELFF.

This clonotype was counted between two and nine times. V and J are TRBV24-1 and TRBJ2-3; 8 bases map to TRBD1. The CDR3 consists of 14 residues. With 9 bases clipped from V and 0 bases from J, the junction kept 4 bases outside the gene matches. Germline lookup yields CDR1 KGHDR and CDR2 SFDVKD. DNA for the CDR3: TGTGCCACCTGGGGACAGGTCAGCACAGATACGCAGTATTTT. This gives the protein CATWGQVSTDTQYF.

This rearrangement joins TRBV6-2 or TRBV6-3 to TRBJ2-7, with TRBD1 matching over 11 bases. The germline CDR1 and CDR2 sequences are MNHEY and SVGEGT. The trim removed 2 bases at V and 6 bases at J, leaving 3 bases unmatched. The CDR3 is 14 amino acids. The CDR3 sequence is CASSYPGQGAEQYF. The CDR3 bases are TGTGCCAGCAGTTACCCAGGACAGGGGGCCGAGCAGTACTTC.

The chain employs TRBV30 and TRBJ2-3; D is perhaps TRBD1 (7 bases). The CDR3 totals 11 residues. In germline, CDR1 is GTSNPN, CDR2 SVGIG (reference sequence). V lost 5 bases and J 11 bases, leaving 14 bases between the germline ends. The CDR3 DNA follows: TGTGCCTGGGGGAGGACAGGAGGGCAGTATTTT. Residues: CAWGRTGGQYF.

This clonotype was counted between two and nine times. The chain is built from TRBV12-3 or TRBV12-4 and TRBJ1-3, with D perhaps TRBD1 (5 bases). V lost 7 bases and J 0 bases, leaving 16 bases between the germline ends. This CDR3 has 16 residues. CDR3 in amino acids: CASTRDVQYSGNTIYF. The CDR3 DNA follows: TGTGCCAGCACTCGGGACGTCCAATACTCTGGAAACACCATATATTTT.

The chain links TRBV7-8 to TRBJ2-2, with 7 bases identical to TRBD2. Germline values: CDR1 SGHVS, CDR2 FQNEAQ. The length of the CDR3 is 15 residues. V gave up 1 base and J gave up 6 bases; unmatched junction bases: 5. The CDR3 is CASSLVGGRAGELFF. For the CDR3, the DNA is TGTGCCAGCAGCTTAGTCGGTGGGAGGGCCGGGGAGCTGTTTTTT. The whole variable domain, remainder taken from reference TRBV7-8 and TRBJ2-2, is GAGVSQSPRYKVAKRGQDVALRCDPISGHVSLFWYQQALGQGPEFLTYFQNEAQLDKSGLPSDRFFAERPEGSVSTLKIQRTQQEDSAVYLCASSLVGGRAGELFFGEGSRLTVL.

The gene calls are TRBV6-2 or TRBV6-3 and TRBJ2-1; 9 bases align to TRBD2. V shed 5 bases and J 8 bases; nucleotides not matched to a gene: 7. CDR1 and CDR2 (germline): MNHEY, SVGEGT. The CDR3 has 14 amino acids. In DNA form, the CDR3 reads TGTGCCAGCAGTCAGACTAGCGGATTCGATGAGCAGTTCTTC. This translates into CASSQTSGFDEQFF.

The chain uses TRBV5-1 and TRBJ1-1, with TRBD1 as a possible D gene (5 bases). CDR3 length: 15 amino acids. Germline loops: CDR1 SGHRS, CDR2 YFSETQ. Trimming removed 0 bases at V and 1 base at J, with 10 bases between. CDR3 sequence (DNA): TGCGCCAGCAGCTTGGATCCGGGGGGGAACACTGAAGCTTTCTTT. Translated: CASSLDPGGNTEAFF.

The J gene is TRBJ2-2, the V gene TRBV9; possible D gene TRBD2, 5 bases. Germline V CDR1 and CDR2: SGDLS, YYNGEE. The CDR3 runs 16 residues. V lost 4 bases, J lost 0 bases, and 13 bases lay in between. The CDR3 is CASSPRGETNTGELFF. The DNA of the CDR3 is TGTGCCAGCAGCCCCCGTGGGGAGACGAACACCGGGGAGCTGTTTTTT.

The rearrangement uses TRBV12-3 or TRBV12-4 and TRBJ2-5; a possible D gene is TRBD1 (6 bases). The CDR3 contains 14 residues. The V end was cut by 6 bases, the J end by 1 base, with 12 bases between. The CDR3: CASRVQGSQETQYF. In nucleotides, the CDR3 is TGTGCCAGCAGGGTACAGGGAAGCCAAGAGACCCAGTACTTC.

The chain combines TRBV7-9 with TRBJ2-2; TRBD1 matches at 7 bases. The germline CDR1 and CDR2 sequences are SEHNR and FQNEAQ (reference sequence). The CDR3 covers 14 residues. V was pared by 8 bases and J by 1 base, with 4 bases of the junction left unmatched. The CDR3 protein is CASPYRGNTGELFF. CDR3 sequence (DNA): TGTGCCAGCCCCTACAGGGGGAACACCGGGGAGCTGTTTTTT.